This is a list of T cell receptor beta chains from one sample in a study of PD-L1 blockade in urothelial cancer. Measured with immunoSEQ multiplex PCR; TCRdb has only the in-frame clones, and not every one. This sample has 85,000 to 90,000 clones, with roughly nine tenths found just once. The sample in question was PBMCs, obtained around atezolizumab (anti-PD-L1) treatment. The receptors come from a woman older than 75 with urothelial cancer. The CDR3 runs from the conserved cysteine through the conserved F or W. The D gene is left open where the match is weak. Clone size is shown for a subset of rows, as once, few, many or a class of expanded clone.

J gene: TRBJ2-6
clone size: NA
V gene: TRBV6-6
D gene: NA
CDR3 DNA: TGTGCCAGCAGTTACTCCCTGGGGGCCAACGTCCTGACTTTC
CDR3 protein: CASSYSLGANVLTF

J gene: TRBJ2-7
clone size: NA
V gene: TRBV29-1
D gene: TRBD2
CDR3 DNA: TGCAGCGTTGATAGCGGGAGGGCGCAAGAGCAGTACTTC
CDR3 protein: CSVDSGRAQEQYF

J gene: TRBJ1-1
clone size: NA
V gene: TRBV5-1
D gene: NA
CDR3 DNA: TGCGCCAGCAGCTTGGATCCCCAATTGAACACTGAAGCTTTCTTT
CDR3 protein: CASSLDPQLNTEAFF

J gene: TRBJ1-1
clone size: NA
V gene: TRBV6-5
D gene: NA
CDR3 DNA: TGTGCCAGCAGTTACTCCAGTAGCCCAAACACTGAAGCTTTCTTT
CDR3 protein: CASSYSSSPNTEAFF

J gene: TRBJ1-1
clone size: once
V gene: TRBV28
D gene: NA
CDR3 DNA: TGTGCCAGCAGTTCCGGACAACCGGGTACTGAAGCTTTCTTT
CDR3 protein: CASSSGQPGTEAFF

J gene: TRBJ1-1
clone size: NA
V gene: TRBV11-2
D gene: TRBD1
CDR3 DNA: TGTGCCAGCAGCTCGGACAGGGGGTTCCCTGAAGCTTTCTTT
CDR3 protein: CASSSDRGFPEAFF

J gene: TRBJ1-2
clone size: NA
V gene: TRBV13
D gene: NA
CDR3 DNA: TGTGCCAGCAGCTCTGGCCGGGGGAGTTATGGCTACACCTTC
CDR3 protein: CASSSGRGSYGYTF

J gene: TRBJ1-1
clone size: NA
V gene: TRBV19
D gene: NA
CDR3 DNA: TGTGCCAGTAGTATAGGCTTCTTTAATCCGGGCACTGAAGCTTTCTTT
CDR3 protein: CASSIGFFNPGTEAFF

J gene: TRBJ1-1
clone size: few
V gene: TRBV18
D gene: TRBD1
CDR3 DNA: TGTGCCAGCTTGACACAGGGGTCCAACACTGAAGCTTTCTTT
CDR3 protein: CASLTQGSNTEAFF

J gene: TRBJ1-4
clone size: NA
V gene: TRBV5-1
D gene: TRBD1
CDR3 DNA: TGCGCCAGCAGCATTACCGGGACAGGGTATGAAAAACTGTTTTTT
CDR3 protein: CASSITGTGYEKLFF

J gene: TRBJ1-2
clone size: NA
V gene: TRBV27
D gene: NA
CDR3 DNA: TGTGCCAGCAGTTCTCAGGTTAATCCGGGACAACTTAACTATGGCTACACCTTC
CDR3 protein: CASSSQVNPGQLNYGYTF

J gene: TRBJ2-7
clone size: NA
V gene: TRBV30
D gene: NA
CDR3 DNA: TGTGCCTGGAGTGTAAGAGGAACCTACGAGCAGTACTTC
CDR3 protein: CAWSVRGTYEQYF

J gene: TRBJ2-5
clone size: NA
V gene: TRBV5-1
D gene: NA
CDR3 DNA: TGCGCCAGCAGCTTGGATGGGGCCACACAAGAGACCCAGTACTTC
CDR3 protein: CASSLDGATQETQYF

J gene: TRBJ2-7
clone size: NA
V gene: TRBV7-9
D gene: NA
CDR3 DNA: TGTGCCAGCAGCTTAGCAACAGGGTCCCACGAGCAGTACTTC
CDR3 protein: CASSLATGSHEQYF

J gene: TRBJ2-3
clone size: NA
V gene: TRBV2
D gene: NA
CDR3 DNA: TGTGCCAGCACCCTAGGGGGAGATACGCAGTATTTT
CDR3 protein: CASTLGGDTQYF

J gene: TRBJ1-2
clone size: NA
V gene: TRBV5-6
D gene: NA
CDR3 DNA: TGTGCCAGCAGAAGACAGCACAACTATGGCTACACCTTC
CDR3 protein: CASRRQHNYGYTF

J gene: TRBJ1-1
clone size: NA
V gene: TRBV28
D gene: TRBD1
CDR3 DNA: TGTGCCAGCAGATCACAGGGGGCAGCTTTCTTT
CDR3 protein: CASRSQGAAFF

J gene: TRBJ2-1
clone size: once
V gene: TRBV10-2
D gene: TRBD2
CDR3 DNA: TGCGCCAGCAGTCTTGGACTAGCGGGAGACGAGCAGTTCTTC
CDR3 protein: CASSLGLAGDEQFF

J gene: TRBJ1-1
clone size: NA
V gene: TRBV5-1
D gene: TRBD1
CDR3 DNA: TGCGCCAGCAGCGCAGACAGGGCAGACACTGAAGCTTTCTTT
CDR3 protein: CASSADRADTEAFF

J gene: TRBJ2-6
clone size: NA
V gene: TRBV9
D gene: TRBD1
CDR3 DNA: TGTGCCAGCAGCGTAGGACAGGGGGCGCGTGGGGCCAACGTCCTGACTTTC
CDR3 protein: CASSVGQGARGANVLTF

J gene: TRBJ1-1
clone size: NA
V gene: TRBV11-2
D gene: NA
CDR3 DNA: TGTGCCAGCAGCTCCGCAGCCAGGGCGTCGAGCACTGAAGCTTTCTTT
CDR3 protein: CASSSAARASSTEAFF

J gene: TRBJ2-1
clone size: NA
V gene: TRBV20-1
D gene: TRBD2
CDR3 DNA: TGCAGTGCTGGGACTAGCAATGAGCAGTTCTTC
CDR3 protein: CSAGTSNEQFF

J gene: TRBJ2-2
clone size: NA
V gene: TRBV6-1
D gene: TRBD1
CDR3 DNA: TGTGCCAGCATTCGGACAGGGGTCACCGGGGAGCTGTTTTTT
CDR3 protein: CASIRTGVTGELFF

J gene: TRBJ2-1
clone size: NA
V gene: TRBV19
D gene: NA
CDR3 DNA: TGTGCCAGTAGTATGAACGCGGGACGAAGCTCCTACAATGAGCAGTTCTTC
CDR3 protein: CASSMNAGRSSYNEQFF

J gene: TRBJ2-1
clone size: NA
V gene: TRBV25-1
D gene: NA
CDR3 DNA: TGTGCCAGCAGTGAATCCGTGGCAGGGGCCTACAATGAGCAGTTCTTC
CDR3 protein: CASSESVAGAYNEQFF

J gene: TRBJ2-7
clone size: NA
V gene: TRBV15
D gene: NA
CDR3 DNA: TGTGCCACCAGCAGAGTTACCGACATATCCGAGCAGTACTTC
CDR3 protein: CATSRVTDISEQYF